Below, 28 T cell receptor beta chains from the same sample are listed, as sequenced in a study of shared clonotypes between healthy human individuals. The repertoire was sequenced with immunoSEQ multiplex PCR; TCRdb's copy has only in-frame clones and lacks some. The data contain 2 million to 2.5 million clones, around 95% of them singletons. Sequenced sample: naive CD4+ T cells sorted from blood. Stated subset: CD45RA+ positively selected. Every receptor here comes from a man aged 18 to 35 in good health.

This clone was seen only once. The J gene is TRBJ1-1, the V gene TRBV5-1, with 9 bases matching TRBD1. V lost 0 bases and J lost 10; bases outside the gene matches: 25. Germline V lookup: CDR1 SGHRS, CDR2 YFSETQ. The CDR3 runs 20 residues. The CDR3 DNA reads as TGCGCCAGCAGCTTGGCAGAGTCTGTGGACAGGGGTGCACGCGTTGTAGGAGCTTTCTTT. It specifies CASSLAESVDRGARVVGAFF.

In its sample, this clone was seen once. At the DNA level, this CDR3 is encoded by other sequences in the same sample as well. The CDR3 loop reads CASSLLTGELFF. Here the CDR3 DNA reads TGTGCCAGCAGCTTGCTCACCGGGGAGCTGTTTTTT. This sequence joins TRBV7-2 and TRBJ2-2; D is unclear. From germline, CDR1 is SGHTA and CDR2 FQGNSA. V lost 3 bases and J 4 bases, leaving 3 bases between the germline ends. The CDR3 loop spans 12 amino acids.

CDR3 nucleotide sequence: TGTGCCAGCAGTTTGACAGGGGGCGCTTATGGCTACACCTTC. Protein product: CASSLTGGAYGYTF. The chain links TRBV6-1 to TRBJ1-2, with TRBD1 identical over 10 bases. Germline V gene sequence: CDR1 MNHNS, CDR2 SASEGT. CDR3 length: 14 amino acids. Unmatched junction bases numbered 5, after V lost 5 bases and J lost 5 bases.

This clone was observed once. The chain recombines TRBV5-4 with TRBJ2-1; TRBD2 agrees at 10 bases. The CDR3 is 16 residues long. V lost 2 bases to trimming and J lost 3 bases; unmatched junction nucleotides: 5. The germline CDR1 and CDR2 sequences are SGHNT and YYREEE (reference sequence). CDR3 in DNA: TGTGCCAGCAGCTTAGCCGGGACTAGCGTCTACAATGAGCAGTTCTTC. Translated, it gives CASSLAGTSVYNEQFF.

The rearrangement links TRBV27 to TRBJ1-6, with D unresolved. Germline V gene data show CDR1 as MNHEY and CDR2 as SMNVEV (reference sequence). V dropped 7 bases and J dropped 4 bases, with 8 bases sitting between them. The CDR3 runs to 13 residues. The CDR3 region is CASTWGYNSPLHF. CDR3 bases: TGTGCCAGCACCTGGGGATATAATTCACCCCTCCACTTT.

The chain is built from TRBV10-3 and TRBJ2-3; 9 bases map to TRBD1. Germline CDR1 is ENHRY and CDR2 is SYGVKD. The V gene end was trimmed by 2 bases and the J gene end by 1 base; junction bases not matched to a gene: 7. The CDR3 length is 17 residues. CDR3 DNA: TGTGCCATCAGTGAGACAGGGGGCTATAGTCGCACAGATACGCAGTATTTT. Its translation is CAISETGGYSRTDTQYF.

The chain couples TRBV5-1 to TRBJ2-1, with 8 bases lining up with TRBD2. CDR1 and CDR2 from the germline V gene are SGHRS and YFSETQ. Unmatched junction bases numbered 2, after V lost 3 bases and J lost 0 bases. The CDR3 loop spans 15 amino acids. DNA of the CDR3: TGCGCCAGCAGCTCCGGGGGGGGCTCCTACAATGAGCAGTTCTTC. Its protein is CASSSGGGSYNEQFF.

The chain uses TRBV5-1 and TRBJ1-5; 7 bases align to TRBD1. The V segment lost 0 bases and the J segment 4 bases; nucleotides outside the gene matches: 4. Germline V gives CDR1 SGHRS, CDR2 YFSETQ. The CDR3 consists of 15 residues. The CDR3 is CASSLGGTENQPQHF. As DNA, the CDR3 is TGCGCCAGCAGCTTGGGCGGGACAGAGAATCAGCCCCAGCATTTT.

This chain links TRBV2 with TRBJ2-7; 7 bases line up with TRBD1. The CDR3 has 14 amino acids. The ends lost 6 bases at V and 0 bases at J; junction bases unmatched: 5. Germline V gene data show CDR1 as SNHLY and CDR2 as FYNNEI. The CDR3 is CASRLDRYSYEQYF. The CDR3 DNA reads TGTGCCAGCAGACTGGACAGGTACTCCTACGAGCAGTACTTC. Drawing the rest from reference TRBV2 and TRBJ2-7, the complete variable domain is EPEVTQTPSHQVTQMGQEVILRCVPISNHLYFYWYRQILGQKVEFLVSFYNNEISEKSEIFDDQFSVERPDGSNFTLKIRSTKLEDSAMYFCASRLDRYSYEQYFGPGTRLTVT.

The chain uses TRBV12-5 and TRBJ2-5; 8 bases agree with TRBD1. The CDR3 consists of 15 residues. The V gene end was trimmed by 5 bases and the J gene end by 1 base; junction bases not matched to a gene: 6. The V gene's germline CDR1 is LGHNT and CDR2 FRNRAP. CDR3 DNA sequence: TGTGCTAGTGGTCCAGCCGGGACAGGCCAAGAGACCCAGTACTTC. Translation gives CASGPAGTGQETQYF. The full variable domain, its missing parts supplied by reference TRBV12-5 and TRBJ2-5, is DARVTQTPRHKVTEMGQEVTMRCQPILGHNTVFWYRQTMMQGLELLAYFRNRAPLDDSGMPKDRFSAEMPDATLATLKIQPSEPRDSAVYFCASGPAGTGQETQYFGPGTRLLVL.

This clone was detected only once. The chain carries TRBV10-3 and TRBJ1-2; D perhaps matches TRBD1 (6 bases). V gave up 3 bases and J gave up 5 bases, with 19 bases separating them. The CDR3 length is 16 residues. Germline loops: CDR1 ENHRY, CDR2 SYGVKD. The CDR3, as DNA: TGTGCCATCAGTGACGGTATAGGGGGAGTAGAATATGGCTACACCTTC. Its protein product is CAISDGIGGVEYGYTF.

V gene TRBV13 combines with J gene TRBJ2-3; 10 nucleotides agree with TRBD2. Germline CDR1 reads PRHDT; CDR2 reads FYEKMQ (reference sequence). The ends lost 0 bases at V and 4 bases at J; junction bases unmatched: 7. This CDR3 has 17 amino acids. In nucleotides, the CDR3 is TGTGCCAGCAGCTTAGGCCTTACTAGCGGGGTCCCAGATACGCAGTATTTT. Amino acids: CASSLGLTSGVPDTQYF.

The chain combines TRBV5-5 with TRBJ2-5; the match to TRBD1 covers 7 bases. This CDR3 is 16 amino acids long. Trimming at V came to 4 bases and at J to 5 bases, leaving 14 bases not matched to a gene. Per germline, CDR1 SGHKS and CDR2 YYEKEE (reference sequence). Written as DNA, the CDR3 is TGTGCCAGCAGCCCGAGGCCGGACAGGATTCGGGAGACCCAGTACTTC. This translates into CASSPRPDRIRETQYF.

The chain uses TRBV29-1 and TRBJ2-1; 10 positions agree with TRBD2. The CDR3 is 15 residues long. Trimming took 3 bases from V and 4 from J; bases not matched to a gene: 6. CDR1 and CDR2 from the germline V gene are SQVTM and ANQGSEA. In DNA form, the CDR3 reads TGCAGCGTTGAGGGAGCGGGAGGGAAGTACAATGAGCAGTTCTTC. Its translation: CSVEGAGGKYNEQFF.

This clone was detected once. The chain carries TRBV9 and TRBJ1-3; 8 positions match TRBD1. The J segment lost 4 bases and the V segment lost 0 bases, leaving 12 bases of the junction unmatched. This CDR3 spans 18 amino acids. The germline V gene encodes CDR1 SGDLS and CDR2 YYNGEE. The CDR3 sequence: CASSVGGTGATRGNTIYF. The DNA for the CDR3 is TGTGCCAGCAGCGTAGGTGGGACAGGAGCAACCAGGGGAAACACCATATATTTT.

This chain joins TRBV18 and TRBJ2-7, with D possibly TRBD1 on 6 matching bases. Trimming pared 6 bases from V and 5 bases from J, leaving 20 bases between. CDR1 is KGHSH, CDR2 LQKENI, per germline. This CDR3 is 15 amino acids long. The CDR3 coding sequence is TGTGCCAGCTCCCCAACCGGAACAGGGACCCACGAGCAGTACTTC. This codes for CASSPTGTGTHEQYF.

The CDR3 sequence is CAITSGLAGATGETQYF. Written as DNA, the CDR3 is TGTGCCATCACCTCGGGACTAGCGGGAGCCACGGGGGAGACCCAGTACTTC. This chain links TRBV10-3 with TRBJ2-5; 14 bases line up with TRBD2. Germline CDR1 reads ENHRY; CDR2 reads SYGVKD. The CDR3 length is 17 residues. The ends lost 7 bases at V and 5 bases at J; junction bases unmatched: 12.

The gene calls are TRBV5-1 and TRBJ2-2; D possibly uses TRBD1 or TRBD2 (5 bases each). This CDR3 has 15 amino acids. CDR1 SGHRS and CDR2 YFSETQ come from the germline V gene. V lost 3 bases and J lost 6, with 15 bases in between. CDR3 protein: CASSSFGGISGELFF. Here the CDR3 DNA reads TGCGCCAGCAGCTCTTTTGGGGGAATCTCCGGGGAGCTGTTTTTT.

This chain uses TRBV2 with TRBJ1-5, with D perhaps matching TRBD1 (5 bases). Per germline, CDR1 SNHLY and CDR2 FYNNEI. Trimming shortened V by 7 bases and J by 6 bases, and 16 bases separated the two germline ends. The CDR3 is 14 residues long. CDR3 coding DNA: TGTGCCAGCAAAGACAGAGGGGCCGGTCAGCCCCAGCATTTT. It specifies CASKDRGAGQPQHF.

V gene TRBV7-8 combines with J gene TRBJ2-1; no firm D call. Germline CDR1 is SGHVS and CDR2 is FQNEAQ. Trimming stripped 5 bases from V and 11 bases from J, with 25 bases between. CDR3 length equals 16 residues. CDR3: CASSPLDWFLNEKQFF. CDR3 in DNA: TGTGCCAGCAGCCCGTTAGACTGGTTTCTTAATGAGAAGCAGTTCTTC. The whole variable domain, remainder taken from reference TRBV7-8 and TRBJ2-1, is GAGVSQSPRYKVAKRGQDVALRCDPISGHVSLFWYQQALGQGPEFLTYFQNEAQLDKSGLPSDRFFAERPEGSVSTLKIQRTQQEDSAVYLCASSPLDWFLNEKQFFGPGTRLTVL.

This rearrangement joins TRBV12-5 to TRBJ2-5, with 10 bases aligning to TRBD1. Trimming removed 5 bases from V and 3 bases from J; junction bases left unmatched: 3. The CDR3 is 14 residues long. Germline V gene data show CDR1 as LGHNT and CDR2 as FRNRAP. CDR3 in DNA: TGTGCTAGTGGTCCGGGACAGGGGAAAGAGACCCAGTACTTC. Translating gives CASGPGQGKETQYF.

This chain links TRBV9 with TRBJ1-4; D might be TRBD1 (6 bases). The CDR3 has 20 amino acids. The germline V gene has CDR1 SGDLS and CDR2 YYNGEE. V was clipped by 3 bases and J by 1 base, with 25 bases between them. CDR3 sequence (DNA): TGTGCCAGCAGCGGGTATTCGGGGGGCTTCGGCTTGGTAACTAATGAAAAACTGTTTTTT. Translated, it gives CASSGYSGGFGLVTNEKLFF.

The count of this clone is one. The CDR3 region is CASSQEEGLAVAKNIQYF. The CDR3 region has the DNA TGCGCCAGCAGCCAAGAAGAGGGACTAGCGGTAGCCAAAAACATTCAGTACTTC. The chain uses TRBV4-1 and TRBJ2-4; 11 bases line up with TRBD2. The CDR3 runs 18 residues. In germline, CDR1 is MGHRA, CDR2 YSYEKL. The V segment lost 0 bases and the J segment 0 bases; nucleotides outside the gene matches: 4.

V is TRBV15 and J is TRBJ2-7, with TRBD1 identical over 7 bases. V was pared by 0 bases and J by 7 bases, with 6 bases of the junction left unmatched. The CDR3 totals 14 residues. CDR1 LNHNV and CDR2 YYDKDF come from the germline V gene (reference sequence). CDR3 in amino acids: CATSRDRQGQEQYF. CDR3 DNA: TGTGCCACCAGCAGAGATAGACAGGGCCAAGAGCAGTACTTC.

The sample holds one count of this clone. The chain carries TRBV2 and TRBJ1-1; no definite D call. The CDR3 has 16 residues. The V and J ends lost 5 bases and 2 bases respectively, with 18 bases between them. The germline V gene encodes CDR1 SNHLY and CDR2 FYNNEI. The CDR3 region is CASSRAQAIVNTEAFF. The CDR3 DNA reads as TGTGCCAGCAGTAGGGCGCAGGCGATAGTTAACACTGAAGCTTTCTTT.

This clone was seen once. This chain's CDR3 is CASSKGQGREQYF. CDR3 nucleotide sequence: TGTGCCAGCAGCAAGGGACAGGGGAGAGAGCAGTACTTC. The chain recombines TRBV9 with TRBJ2-7, with TRBD1 matching over 10 bases. Germline assignment: CDR1 SGDLS and CDR2 YYNGEE. The CDR3 runs 13 residues. Losses at the gene ends were 4 bases for V and 7 bases for J; bases not matched to a gene: 5.

This clone was counted between two and nine times. CDR3 residues: CAWSVRQSGYTF. CDR3 bases: TGTGCCTGGAGTGTCAGGCAGTCCGGCTACACCTTC. The chain links TRBV30 to TRBJ1-2; the D is unclear. Per germline, CDR1 GTSNPN and CDR2 SVGIG (reference sequence). V lost 0 bases and J 8 bases, leaving 10 bases between the germline ends. This CDR3 is 12 amino acids long.

V gene TRBV19 combines with J gene TRBJ1-1, with D possibly being TRBD1 (6 bases). V was clipped by 3 bases and J by 3 bases, with 17 bases between them. Germline V gene data show CDR1 as LNHDA and CDR2 as SQIVND (reference sequence). The CDR3 runs 16 residues. Here the CDR3 reads CASSMGGWKEYTEAFF. The CDR3 DNA sequence: TGTGCCAGTAGTATGGGGGGCTGGAAAGAGTACACTGAAGCTTTCTTT. Using reference TRBV19 and TRBJ1-1 for the parts outside the CDR3, the full variable domain is DGGITQSPKYLFRKEGQNVTLSCEQNLNHDAMYWYRQDPGQGLRLIYYSQIVNDFQKGDIAEGYSVSREKKESFPLTVTSAQKNPTAFYLCASSMGGWKEYTEAFFGQGTRLTVV.